The rows below give T cell receptor beta chains drawn from one sample of a study of shared clonotypes between healthy human individuals. Generated by immunoSEQ multiplex PCR, the TCRdb table keeps only in-frame clones and is missing some. The sample has some 2 million clones; about 95% are singletons. Material: naive CD8+ T cells sorted from blood. All receptors come from a man aged 18 to 35 in good health. Both conserved end residues are part of each CDR3. D genes are given only for firm matches. The size field is filled for only some rows; it gives once, few, many or a size class.

abundance	v_gene	d_gene	j_gene	CDR3aa	CDR3nt
.	TRBV5-4	.	TRBJ2-3	CASSFPPGDTQYF	TGTGCCAGCAGCTTTCCTCCGGGGGATACGCAGTATTTT
.	TRBV6-5	.	TRBJ2-7	CASSPGGGSSYEQYF	TGTGCCAGCAGCCCCGGTGGAGGGAGCTCCTACGAGCAGTACTTC
.	TRBV27	.	TRBJ2-7	CASSLGLPNLFEQYF	TGTGCCAGCAGTTTAGGGCTACCTAACCTCTTCGAGCAGTACTTC
.	TRBV29-1	TRBD2	TRBJ2-1	CSVLAGGTYNEQFF	TGCAGCGTCCTAGCGGGTGGGACCTACAATGAGCAGTTCTTC
.	TRBV13	.	TRBJ2-5	CASSLGSQETQYF	TGTGCCAGCAGCTTGGGAAGTCAAGAGACCCAGTACTTC
.	TRBV4-2	.	TRBJ2-3	CASSQDHEGTDTQYF	TGTGCCAGCAGCCAAGATCATGAAGGCACAGATACGCAGTATTTT
once	TRBV5-4	.	TRBJ1-1	CASSLGAEAFF	TGTGCCAGCAGCCTGGGGGCTGAAGCTTTCTTT
.	TRBV5-6	.	TRBJ1-1	CASSLVMNTEAFF	TGTGCCAGCAGCTTGGTCATGAACACTGAAGCTTTCTTT
.	TRBV9	TRBD2	TRBJ2-2	CASSVDGGGNTGELFF	TGTGCCAGCAGCGTAGACGGCGGGGGGAACACCGGGGAGCTGTTTTTT
.	TRBV6-1	TRBD2	TRBJ2-7	CASGDPGGVGYEQYF	TGTGCCAGCGGGGATCCTGGGGGGGTCGGGTACGAGCAGTACTTC
.	TRBV27	.	TRBJ1-1	CASSSRGFGTEAFF	TGTGCCAGCAGTTCCAGGGGCTTCGGCACTGAAGCTTTCTTT
.	TRBV13	.	TRBJ2-6	CASSLRGSGANVLTF	TGTGCCAGCAGCTTACGCGGATCTGGGGCCAACGTCCTGACTTTC
.	TRBV4-1	TRBD1	TRBJ1-1	CASSRETGYTEAFF	TGCGCCAGCAGCCGAGAGACAGGGTACACTGAAGCTTTCTTT
.	TRBV10-1	.	TRBJ2-7	CASSEEWGSYEQYF	TGCGCCAGCAGTGAGGAGTGGGGGTCCTACGAGCAGTACTTC
.	TRBV25-1	.	TRBJ1-2	CASSMGFEGYTF	TGTGCCAGCAGTATGGGTTTTGAGGGCTACACCTTC
.	TRBV9	.	TRBJ1-2	CASSDPYGYTF	TGTGCCAGCAGCGACCCGTATGGCTACACCTTC
.	TRBV11-2	.	TRBJ2-7	CASSSGRRGPAYEQYF	TGTGCCAGCAGCTCCGGTAGGCGGGGACCAGCCTACGAGCAGTACTTC
.	TRBV6-6	TRBD2	TRBJ2-1	CASSYAGGAYYNEQFF	TGTGCCAGCAGTTACGCCGGGGGGGCCTACTACAATGAGCAGTTCTTC